This is a list of T cell receptor beta chains from one sample in a study of T cell responses to AZD1222 COVID-19 vaccine. Repertoires were generated with immunoSEQ multiplex PCR, while TCRdb's copy carries only in-frame clones and drops some. Of about 73,000 clones in the sample, around 90% were seen once. This specimen consisted of peripheral blood, obtained 28 days after the second AZD1222 dose. The receptors were gathered from an adult who received the AZD1222 COVID-19 vaccine. Both conserved end residues are trimmed from each CDR3.

>TRBV2|TRBJ1-2
ASSEVQPDGYT
>TRBV6-1|TRBJ1-5
ASSVPTGTGVRGYNQPQH
>TRBV27|TRBJ2-7
ASSFLGRAYEQY
>TRBV28|TRBJ2-1
ASHRTVGLGNEQF
>TRBV29-1|TRBJ2-7
SVDIGLGGQSGYEQY
>TRBV11-3|TRBJ2-3
APHPWTSGGARITDTQY
>TRBV5-1|TRBJ1-1
ASSRDSENTEAF
>TRBV6-2/TRBV6-3|TRBJ1-1
ASSYPVGSVNTEAF
>TRBV12-3/TRBV12-4|TRBJ2-5
ASSFKETQY
>TRBV19|TRBJ2-5
ASSKGTWGETQY
>TRBV19|TRBJ2-4
ASSLQTGTGGQNIQY
>TRBV5-4|TRBJ2-7
ASNVGGDPSYEQY
>TRBV7-2|TRBJ1-2
ASTRDPAGGYT
>TRBV15|TRBJ1-3
ATSGQGARNTIY
>TRBV5-1|TRBJ2-3
ASSRDQGTDTQY
>TRBV28|TRBJ2-2
ASSRGPRNTGELF
>TRBV7-9|TRBJ1-1
ASSLEFREAF
>TRBV28|TRBJ1-5
ASSSTATRYRVQPQH
>TRBV21-1|TRBJ2-3
ASSKVNSSTDTQY
>TRBV9|TRBJ2-7
ASSPQGSAYLSYEQY
>TRBV28|TRBJ2-3
ASTLGENTDTQY
>TRBV10-3|TRBJ2-7
AISATTGNAYEQY
>TRBV3-1/TRBV3-2|TRBJ2-5
ASSRVGETQY
>TRBV3-1/TRBV3-2|TRBJ1-5
ASSQEWSGGQPQH
>TRBV9|TRBJ2-2
ASSLPTGELF
>TRBV4-1|TRBJ1-1
ASSQDPDTEAF
>TRBV10-3|TRBJ2-5
AISLGMTLQETQY
>TRBV24-1|TRBJ2-7
ATSEPGQGAREQY
>TRBV21-1|TRBJ1-5
ASITRDRDFQPQH
>TRBV6-5|TRBJ1-5
ASSSGQGNQPQH